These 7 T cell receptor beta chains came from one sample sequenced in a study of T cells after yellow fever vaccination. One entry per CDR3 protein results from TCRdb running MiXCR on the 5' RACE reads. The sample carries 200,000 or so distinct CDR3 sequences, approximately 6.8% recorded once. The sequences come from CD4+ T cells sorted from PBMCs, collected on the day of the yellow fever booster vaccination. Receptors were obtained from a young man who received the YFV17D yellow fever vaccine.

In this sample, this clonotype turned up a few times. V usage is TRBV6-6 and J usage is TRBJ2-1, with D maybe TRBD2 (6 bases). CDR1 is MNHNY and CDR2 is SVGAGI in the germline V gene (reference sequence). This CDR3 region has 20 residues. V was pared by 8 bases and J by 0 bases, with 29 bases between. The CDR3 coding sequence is TGTGCCAGCCACTCAAACACTGGGGGGAAGAGGGTCACCTCCTACAATGAGCAGTTCTTC. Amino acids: CASHSNTGGKRVTSYNEQFF.

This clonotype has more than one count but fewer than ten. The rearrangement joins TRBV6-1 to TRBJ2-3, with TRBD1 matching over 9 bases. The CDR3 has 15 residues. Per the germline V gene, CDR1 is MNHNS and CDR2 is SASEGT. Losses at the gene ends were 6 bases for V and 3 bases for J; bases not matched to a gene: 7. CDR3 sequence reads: CASRPQGARTDTQYF. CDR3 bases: TGTGCCAGCAGACCACAGGGGGCGAGGACAGATACGCAGTATTTT.

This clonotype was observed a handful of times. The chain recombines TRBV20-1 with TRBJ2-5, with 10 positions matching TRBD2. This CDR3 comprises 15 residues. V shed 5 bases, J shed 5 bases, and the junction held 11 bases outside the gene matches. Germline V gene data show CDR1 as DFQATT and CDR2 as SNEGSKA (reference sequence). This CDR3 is CSASSSGSLRETQYF. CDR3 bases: TGCAGTGCTTCATCTAGCGGGAGCCTGAGGGAGACCCAGTACTTC.

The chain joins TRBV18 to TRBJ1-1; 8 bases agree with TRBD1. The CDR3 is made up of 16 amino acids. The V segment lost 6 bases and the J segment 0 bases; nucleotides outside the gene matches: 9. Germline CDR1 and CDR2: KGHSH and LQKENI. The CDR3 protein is CASSLDRGWMNTEAFF. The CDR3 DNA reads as TGTGCCAGCTCGCTAGACAGGGGATGGATGAACACTGAAGCTTTCTTT.

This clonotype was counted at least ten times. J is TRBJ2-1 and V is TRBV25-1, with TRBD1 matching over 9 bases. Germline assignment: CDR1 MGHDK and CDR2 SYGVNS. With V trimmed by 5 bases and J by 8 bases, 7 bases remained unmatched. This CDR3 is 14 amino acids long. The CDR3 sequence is CASSPGQGWDEQFF. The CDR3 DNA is TGTGCCAGCAGTCCGGGACAGGGTTGGGATGAGCAGTTCTTC.

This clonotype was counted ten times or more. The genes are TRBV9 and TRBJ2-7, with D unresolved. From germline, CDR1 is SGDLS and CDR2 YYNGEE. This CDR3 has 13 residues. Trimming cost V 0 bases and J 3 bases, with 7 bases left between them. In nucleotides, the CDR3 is TGTGCCAGCAGCGTAGGGACGCACTACGAGCAGTACTTC. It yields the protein CASSVGTHYEQYF.

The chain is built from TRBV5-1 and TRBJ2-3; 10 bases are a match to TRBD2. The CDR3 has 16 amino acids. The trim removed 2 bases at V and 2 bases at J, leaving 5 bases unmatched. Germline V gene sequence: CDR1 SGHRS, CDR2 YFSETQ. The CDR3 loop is CASSFLAGGVTDTQYF. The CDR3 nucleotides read TGCGCCAGCAGCTTCTTAGCGGGGGGAGTCACAGATACGCAGTATTTT.